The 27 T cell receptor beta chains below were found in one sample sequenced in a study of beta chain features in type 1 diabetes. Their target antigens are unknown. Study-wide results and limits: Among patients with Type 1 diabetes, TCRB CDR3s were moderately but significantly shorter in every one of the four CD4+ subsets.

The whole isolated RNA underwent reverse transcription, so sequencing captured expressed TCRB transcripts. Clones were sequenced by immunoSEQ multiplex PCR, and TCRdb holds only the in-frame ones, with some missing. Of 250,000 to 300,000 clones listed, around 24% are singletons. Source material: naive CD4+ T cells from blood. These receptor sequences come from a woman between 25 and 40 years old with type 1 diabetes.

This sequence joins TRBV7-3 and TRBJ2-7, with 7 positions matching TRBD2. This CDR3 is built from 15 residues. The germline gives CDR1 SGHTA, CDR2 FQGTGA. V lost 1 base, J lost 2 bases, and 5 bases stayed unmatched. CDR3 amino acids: CASSLIGGGPYEQYF. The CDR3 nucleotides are TGTGCCAGCAGCTTAATTGGGGGAGGGCCCTACGAGCAGTACTTC.

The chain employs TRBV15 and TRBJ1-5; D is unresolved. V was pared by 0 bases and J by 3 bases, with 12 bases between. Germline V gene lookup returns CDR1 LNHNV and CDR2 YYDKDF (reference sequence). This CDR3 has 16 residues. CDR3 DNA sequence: TGTGCCACCAGCAGAGAAGCGACTTCGTCCAATCAGCCCCAGCATTTT. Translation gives CATSREATSSNQPQHF.

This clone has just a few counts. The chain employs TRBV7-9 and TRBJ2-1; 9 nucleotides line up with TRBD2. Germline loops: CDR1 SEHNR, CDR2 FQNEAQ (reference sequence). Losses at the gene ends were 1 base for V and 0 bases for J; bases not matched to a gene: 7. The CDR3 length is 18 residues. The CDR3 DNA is TGTGCCAGCAGCTTAGGCTGGACTAGCGATTCCTCCTACAATGAGCAGTTCTTC. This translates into CASSLGWTSDSSYNEQFF. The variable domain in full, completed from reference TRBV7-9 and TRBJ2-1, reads DTGVSQNPRHKITKRGQNVTFRCDPISEHNRLYWYRQTLGQGPEFLTYFQNEAQLEKSRLLSDRFSAERPKGSFSTLEIQRTEQGDSAMYLCASSLGWTSDSSYNEQFFGPGTRLTVL.

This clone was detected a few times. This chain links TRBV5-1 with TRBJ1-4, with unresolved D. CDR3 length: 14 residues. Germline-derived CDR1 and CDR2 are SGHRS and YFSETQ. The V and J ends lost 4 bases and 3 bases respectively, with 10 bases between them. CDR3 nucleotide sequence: TGCGCCAGCAGCCCGACAAGACCTAATGAAAAACTGTTTTTT. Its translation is CASSPTRPNEKLFF. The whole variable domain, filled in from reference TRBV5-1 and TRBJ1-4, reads KAGVTQTPRYLIKTRGQQVTLSCSPISGHRSVSWYQQTPGQGLQFLFEYFSETQRNKGNFPGRFSGRQFSNSRSEMNVSTLELGDSALYLCASSPTRPNEKLFFGSGTQLSVL.

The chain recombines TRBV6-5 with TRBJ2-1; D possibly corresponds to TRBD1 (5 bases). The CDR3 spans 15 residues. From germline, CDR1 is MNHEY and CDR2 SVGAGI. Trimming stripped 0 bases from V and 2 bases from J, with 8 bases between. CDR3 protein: CASSYSGQTYNEQFF. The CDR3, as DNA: TGTGCCAGCAGTTACTCGGGGCAGACCTACAATGAGCAGTTCTTC.

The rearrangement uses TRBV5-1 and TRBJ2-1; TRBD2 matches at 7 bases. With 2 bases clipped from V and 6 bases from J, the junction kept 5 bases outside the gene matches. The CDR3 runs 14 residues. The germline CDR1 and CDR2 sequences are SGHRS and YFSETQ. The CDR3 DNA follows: TGCGCCAGCAGCTTTGCGGGAGATCCCAATGAGCAGTTCTTC. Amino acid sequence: CASSFAGDPNEQFF.

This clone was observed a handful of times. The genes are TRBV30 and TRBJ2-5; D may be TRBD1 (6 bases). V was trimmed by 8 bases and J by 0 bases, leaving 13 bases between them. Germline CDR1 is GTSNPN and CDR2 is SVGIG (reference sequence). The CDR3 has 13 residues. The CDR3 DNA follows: TGTGCCACCTCGGGACACCACCAAGAGACCCAGTACTTC. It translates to CATSGHHQETQYF.

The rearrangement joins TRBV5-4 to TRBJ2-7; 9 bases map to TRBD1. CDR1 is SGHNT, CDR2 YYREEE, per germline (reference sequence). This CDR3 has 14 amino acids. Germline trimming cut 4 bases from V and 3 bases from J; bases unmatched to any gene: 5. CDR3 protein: CASSIGQGYYEQYF. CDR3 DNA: TGTGCCAGCAGCATCGGACAGGGGTACTACGAGCAGTACTTC.

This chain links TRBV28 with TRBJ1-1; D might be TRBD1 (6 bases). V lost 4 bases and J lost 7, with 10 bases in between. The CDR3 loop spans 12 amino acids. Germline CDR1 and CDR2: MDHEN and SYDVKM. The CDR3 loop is CASSSRGDEAFF. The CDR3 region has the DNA TGTGCCAGCAGTTCCAGGGGAGATGAAGCTTTCTTT. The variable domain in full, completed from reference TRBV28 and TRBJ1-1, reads DVKVTQSSRYLVKRTGEKVFLECVQDMDHENMFWYRQDPGLGLRLIYFSYDVKMKEKGDIPEGYSVSREKKERFSLILESASTNQTSMYLCASSSRGDEAFFGQGTRLTVV.

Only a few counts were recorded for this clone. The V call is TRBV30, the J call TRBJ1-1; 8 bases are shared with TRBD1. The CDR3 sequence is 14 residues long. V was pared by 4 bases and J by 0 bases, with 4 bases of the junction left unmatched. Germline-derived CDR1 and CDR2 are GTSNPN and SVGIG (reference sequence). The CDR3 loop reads CAWNRGQVNTEAFF. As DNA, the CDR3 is TGTGCCTGGAACAGGGGACAGGTGAACACTGAAGCTTTCTTT.

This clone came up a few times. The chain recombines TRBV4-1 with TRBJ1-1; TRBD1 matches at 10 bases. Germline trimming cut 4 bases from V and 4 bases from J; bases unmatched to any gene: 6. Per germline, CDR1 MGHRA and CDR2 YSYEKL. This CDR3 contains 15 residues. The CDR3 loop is CASSPDRGLGTEAFF. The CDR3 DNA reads TGCGCCAGCAGCCCAGACAGGGGGCTGGGCACTGAAGCTTTCTTT.

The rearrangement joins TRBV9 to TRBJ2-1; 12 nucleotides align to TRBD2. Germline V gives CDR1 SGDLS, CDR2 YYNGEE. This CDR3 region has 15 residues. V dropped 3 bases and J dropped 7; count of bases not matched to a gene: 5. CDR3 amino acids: CASSASGRDWNEQFF. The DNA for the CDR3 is TGTGCCAGCAGCGCTAGCGGGAGGGACTGGAATGAGCAGTTCTTC.

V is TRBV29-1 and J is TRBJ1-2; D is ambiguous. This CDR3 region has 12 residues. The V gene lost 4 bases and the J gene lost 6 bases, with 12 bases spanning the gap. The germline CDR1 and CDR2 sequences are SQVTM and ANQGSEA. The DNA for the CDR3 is TGCAGCGTTGTTTTGTGGGAGCATGGCTACACCTTC. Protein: CSVVLWEHGYTF.

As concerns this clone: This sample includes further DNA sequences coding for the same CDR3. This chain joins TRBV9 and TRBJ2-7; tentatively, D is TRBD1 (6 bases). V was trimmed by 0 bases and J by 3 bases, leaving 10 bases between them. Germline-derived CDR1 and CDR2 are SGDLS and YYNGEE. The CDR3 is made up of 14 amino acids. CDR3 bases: TGTGCCAGCAGCGTAGGTCAGGGGAACTACGAGCAGTACTTC. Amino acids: CASSVGQGNYEQYF.

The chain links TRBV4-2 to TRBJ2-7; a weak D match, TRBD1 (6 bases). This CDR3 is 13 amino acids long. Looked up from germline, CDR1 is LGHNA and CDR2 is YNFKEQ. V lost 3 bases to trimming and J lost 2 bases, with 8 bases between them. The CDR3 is CASSQGQTYEQYF. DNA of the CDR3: TGTGCCAGCAGCCAGGGACAAACCTACGAGCAGTACTTC.

The CDR3 DNA is TGTGCCAGTAGTATAGACCCACCGGGACTAGCGGGAGTGAATGAGCAGTTCTTC. It encodes CASSIDPPGLAGVNEQFF. This rearrangement joins TRBV19 to TRBJ2-1; the match to TRBD2 covers 14 bases. This CDR3 is 18 amino acids long. Trimming took 0 bases from V and 7 from J; bases not matched to a gene: 8. Germline CDR1 is LNHDA and CDR2 is SQIVND (reference sequence).

The DNA of the CDR3 is TGTGCCACCAGCCCCCCCTCAGAGGGGGTGTTAGCTTTCTTT. Amino acids: CATSPPSEGVLAFF. The chain uses TRBV15 and TRBJ1-1; D possibly corresponds to TRBD1 (6 bases). Germline CDR1 and CDR2: LNHNV and YYDKDF (reference sequence). V was clipped by 5 bases and J by 10 bases, with 20 bases between them. The CDR3 covers 14 residues.

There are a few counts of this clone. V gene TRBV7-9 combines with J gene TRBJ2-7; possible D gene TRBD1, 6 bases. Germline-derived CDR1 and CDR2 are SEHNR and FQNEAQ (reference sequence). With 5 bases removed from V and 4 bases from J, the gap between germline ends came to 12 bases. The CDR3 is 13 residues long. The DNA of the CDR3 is TGTGCCAGCAGCCGACTACAGGGTTACGAGCAGTACTTC. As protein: CASSRLQGYEQYF.

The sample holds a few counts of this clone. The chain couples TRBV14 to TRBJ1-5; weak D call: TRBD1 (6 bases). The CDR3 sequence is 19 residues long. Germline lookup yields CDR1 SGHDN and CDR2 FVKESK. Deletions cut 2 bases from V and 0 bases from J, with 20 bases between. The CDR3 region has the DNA TGTGCCAGCAGCCAAATACCGTTCGCGCGGGGGCTTAGCAATCAGCCCCAGCATTTT. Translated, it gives CASSQIPFARGLSNQPQHF.

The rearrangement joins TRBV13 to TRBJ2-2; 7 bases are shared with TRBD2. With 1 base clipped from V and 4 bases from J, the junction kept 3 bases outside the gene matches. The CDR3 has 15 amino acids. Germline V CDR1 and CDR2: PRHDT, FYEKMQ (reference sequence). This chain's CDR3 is CASSLDGGSTGELFF. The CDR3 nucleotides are TGTGCCAGCAGCTTAGATGGCGGGAGCACCGGGGAGCTGTTTTTT. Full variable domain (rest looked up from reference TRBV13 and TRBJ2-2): AAGVIQSPRHLIKEKRETATLKCYPIPRHDTVYWYQQGPGQDPQFLISFYEKMQSDKGSIPDRFSAQQFSDYHSELNMSSLELGDSALYFCASSLDGGSTGELFFGEGSRLTVL.

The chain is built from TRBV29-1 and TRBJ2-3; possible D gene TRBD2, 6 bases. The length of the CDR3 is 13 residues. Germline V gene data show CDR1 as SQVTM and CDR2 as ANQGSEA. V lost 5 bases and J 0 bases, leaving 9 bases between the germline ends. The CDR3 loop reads CSVRGTSTDTQYF. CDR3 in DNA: TGCAGCGTTCGGGGGACTAGCACAGATACGCAGTATTTT.

The CDR3 DNA sequence: TGCGCCAGCAGCTTGGACAATTGGACTGAAGCTTTCTTT. Translated: CASSLDNWTEAFF. V usage is TRBV5-1 and J usage is TRBJ1-1; D is undetermined. Germline V gives CDR1 SGHRS, CDR2 YFSETQ. This CDR3 has 13 residues. V lost 0 bases and J 5 bases, leaving 8 bases between the germline ends.

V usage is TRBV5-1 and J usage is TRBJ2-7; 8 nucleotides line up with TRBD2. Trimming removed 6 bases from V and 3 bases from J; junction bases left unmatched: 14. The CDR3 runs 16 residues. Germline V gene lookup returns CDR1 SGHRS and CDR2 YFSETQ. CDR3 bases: TGCGCCAGCAATTTAGCGGGAAAGGTTGGAGTCTACGAGCAGTACTTC. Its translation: CASNLAGKVGVYEQYF.

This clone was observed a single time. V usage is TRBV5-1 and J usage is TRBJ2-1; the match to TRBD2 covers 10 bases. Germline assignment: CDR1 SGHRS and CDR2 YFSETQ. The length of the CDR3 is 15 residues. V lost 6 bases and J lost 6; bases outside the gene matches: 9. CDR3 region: CASNDLAGATNEQFF. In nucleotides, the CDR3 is TGCGCCAGCAACGACCTAGCGGGAGCAACCAATGAGCAGTTCTTC.

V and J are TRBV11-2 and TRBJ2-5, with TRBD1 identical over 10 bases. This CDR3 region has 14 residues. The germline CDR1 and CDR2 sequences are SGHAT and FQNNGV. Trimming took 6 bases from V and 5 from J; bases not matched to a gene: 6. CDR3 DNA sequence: TGTGCCAGCAGTTCGAGGACAGGGGGGGAGACCCAGTACTTC. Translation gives CASSSRTGGETQYF.

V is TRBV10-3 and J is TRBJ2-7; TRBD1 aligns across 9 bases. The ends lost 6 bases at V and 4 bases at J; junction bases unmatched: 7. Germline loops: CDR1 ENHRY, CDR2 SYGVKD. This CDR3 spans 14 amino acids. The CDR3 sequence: CAIRPGTGLYEQYF. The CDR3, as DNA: TGTGCCATCAGACCCGGGACAGGGCTTTACGAGCAGTACTTC.

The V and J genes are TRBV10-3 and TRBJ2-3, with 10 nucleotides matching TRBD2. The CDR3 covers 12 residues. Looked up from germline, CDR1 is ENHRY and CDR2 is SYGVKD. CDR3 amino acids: CASSGRRDTQYF. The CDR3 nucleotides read TGTGCTTCTAGCGGGAGACGAGATACGCAGTATTTT.